A selection of T cell receptor beta chains follows, all from one sample in a study of T cells in Graves' hyperthyroidism and ophthalmopathy. TCRdb called the multiplex PCR reads again in MiXCR, with one record for every CDR3 protein. The sample lists approximately 370,000 distinct CDR3 sequences, more than 13% occurring once. The specimen was blood. These TCRs come from a woman aged 30 to 39 with Graves' hyperthyroidism. CDR3s include the opening cysteine and the closing phenylalanine or tryptophan. The D gene is left open where the match is weak. Size is stated for part of the rows, as once, few or many counts, or as a class when the clone is expanded.

V gene,J gene,clone size,D gene,CDR3 DNA,CDR3 protein
TRBV3-1,TRBJ1-5,many,.,TGTGCCAGCAGCCCGGACTGGGCCGGGCCCCAGCATTTT,CASSPDWAGPQHF
TRBV24-1,TRBJ2-7,many,.,TGTGCCACCAGTGTCGGGCAGGGGTGGTCCTACGAGCAGTACTTC,CATSVGQGWSYEQYF
TRBV6-1,TRBJ2-2,few,.,TGTGCCAGCAGTCCCCAGCTCTGGAACACCGGGGAGCTGTTTTTT,CASSPQLWNTGELFF
TRBV11-2,TRBJ1-2,many,.,TGTGCCAGCAGCCCGATCGGGGCTCGCTATGGCTACACCTTC,CASSPIGARYGYTF
TRBV2,TRBJ1-3,few,TRBD1,TGTGCCACCGGACAGGGGATCTCTGGAAACACCATATATTTT,CATGQGISGNTIYF
TRBV12-3/TRBV12-4,TRBJ1-2,.,.,TGTGCCAGCAGGCCGGGGGGGCACGGGAGTGGCTACACCTTC,CASRPGGHGSGYTF
TRBV6-1,TRBJ2-7,many,.,TGTGCCAGCAGCGGACAGTTTGGCTACGAGCAGTACTTC,CASSGQFGYEQYF
TRBV20-1,TRBJ2-1,.,.,TGCAGTGCTAGAGATCCGGCCTCTAGCCTAGTCCACAATGAGCAGTTCTTC,CSARDPASSLVHNEQFF
TRBV7-9,TRBJ2-1,few,TRBD2,TGTGCCAGCAGCGGATTTGGGGGGGGGTACAATGAGCAGTTCTTC,CASSGFGGGYNEQFF
TRBV6-1,TRBJ1-3,.,.,TGTGCCAGCAGTTTCAGGGCTCCCTCTGGAAACACCATATATTTT,CASSFRAPSGNTIYF
TRBV3-1,TRBJ2-1,many,.,TGTGCCAGCAGCCTAAGGGGGGACTTCTCCTACAATGAGCAGTTCTTC,CASSLRGDFSYNEQFF
TRBV9,TRBJ1-1,many,.,TGTGCCAGCAGCCCTCCGGGACGGACCTTAAACACTGAAGCTTTCTTT,CASSPPGRTLNTEAFF
TRBV12-3/TRBV12-4,TRBJ1-5,many,.,TGTGCCAGCAGTTTCGCGGGTCAGCCCCAGCATTTT,CASSFAGQPQHF
TRBV12-3/TRBV12-4,TRBJ2-1,many,.,TGTGCCAGCACGAGGGCAAGTTTCTACAATGAGCAGTTCTTC,CASTRASFYNEQFF
TRBV7-9,TRBJ2-1,.,TRBD2,TGTGCCAGCAGCCCGTCCGGGACTATATACAATGAGCAGTTCTTC,CASSPSGTIYNEQFF
TRBV20-1,TRBJ2-2,few,TRBD2,TGCAGTGCTAGAGTTAGCGGGGGGTACACCGGGGAGCTGTTTTTT,CSARVSGGYTGELFF
TRBV6-2/TRBV6-3,TRBJ1-5,few,.,TGTGCCAGCAGTTCCCTTGGGACACCTAATCAGCCCCAGCATTTT,CASSSLGTPNQPQHF
TRBV12-3/TRBV12-4,TRBJ2-3,many,.,TGTGCCAGCAGTCCTTCTAGCACAGATACGCAGTATTTT,CASSPSSTDTQYF
TRBV24-1,TRBJ2-2,many,TRBD1,TGTGCCACCAGTGATCGGGACAGGGGGCCCGCCGGGGAGCTGTTTTTT,CATSDRDRGPAGELFF
TRBV20-1,TRBJ2-4,.,TRBD1,TGCAGTGCAAAAGGACAGGGAAGGTTAAGAAACATTCAGTACTTC,CSAKGQGRLRNIQYF
TRBV29-1,TRBJ1-1,many,.,TGCAGCGTTGCGTCGGGGGACACTGAAGCTTTCTTT,CSVASGDTEAFF
TRBV30,TRBJ2-4,.,TRBD2,TGTGCCTGGAGTGTGGCGGGTACCGGGGGGAAAAACATTCAGTACTTC,CAWSVAGTGGKNIQYF
TRBV19,TRBJ1-2,few,TRBD1,TGTGCCAGTAGCCTACAGGGGGATGACTATGGCTACACCTTC,CASSLQGDDYGYTF